Listed below are T cell receptor beta chains from one sample, sequenced in a study of shared clonotypes between healthy human individuals. The protocol was immunoSEQ multiplex PCR, while the TCRdb copy is restricted to in-frame clones and leaves out a portion. The profile shows under 700,000 clones, approximately 95% of them singletons. Material for sequencing was naive CD8+ T cells sorted from blood. Receptors were obtained from a young woman in good health. Each CDR3 is given with its conserved first and last residue. The D gene is left open where the match is weak. Rows may omit the clone size; those that give it use once, few, many or a size class.

abundance	v_gene	j_gene	d_gene	CDR3aa	CDR3nt
NA	TRBV11-2	TRBJ2-7	NA	CASSPGALRGGEQYF	TGTGCCAGCAGCCCCGGGGCCTTAAGAGGGGGCGAGCAGTACTTC
NA	TRBV5-1	TRBJ2-7	TRBD1	CASSAGTGGDEQYF	TGCGCCAGCAGCGCCGGGACAGGGGGAGACGAGCAGTACTTC
NA	TRBV10-3	TRBJ1-1	NA	CAISGSSEAFF	TGTGCCATCAGTGGGTCGTCTGAAGCTTTCTTT
NA	TRBV29-1	TRBJ2-3	TRBD2	CSGGLAGWEDTQYF	TGCAGCGGGGGACTAGCGGGATGGGAAGATACGCAGTATTTT
NA	TRBV6-1	TRBJ2-3	TRBD1	CASSAGQGNTDTQYF	TGTGCCAGCAGTGCGGGACAGGGAAACACAGATACGCAGTATTTT
NA	TRBV28	TRBJ2-7	NA	CASSFGSEQYF	TGTGCCAGCAGTTTCGGCAGTGAGCAGTACTTC
NA	TRBV11-2	TRBJ2-7	NA	CASSLGGGGYEQYF	TGTGCCAGCAGCTTAGGAGGTGGCGGCTACGAGCAGTACTTC
NA	TRBV4-1	TRBJ2-2	NA	CASSPWYTGELFF	TGCGCCAGCAGCCCCTGGTACACCGGGGAGCTGTTTTTT
NA	TRBV6-1	TRBJ2-7	NA	CASSEERSGYEQYF	TGTGCCAGCAGTGAAGAGAGGAGTGGGTACGAGCAGTACTTC
NA	TRBV19	TRBJ2-5	NA	CASSTPWEETQYF	TGTGCCAGTAGTACCCCCTGGGAGGAGACCCAGTACTTC
NA	TRBV27	TRBJ2-7	NA	CASSEYGTPEQYF	TGTGCCAGCAGTGAATACGGGACACCCGAGCAGTACTTC
NA	TRBV29-1	TRBJ2-1	NA	CSVVPSSELNEQFF	TGCAGCGTCGTTCCGTCCAGCGAATTAAATGAGCAGTTCTTC
NA	TRBV12-5	TRBJ2-2	TRBD2	CASALRGVGDTGELFF	TGTGCTAGTGCCCTCCGGGGGGTGGGAGACACCGGGGAGCTGTTTTTT
NA	TRBV28	TRBJ2-3	NA	CASSSGLHTDTQYF	TGTGCCAGCAGTTCGGGACTGCACACAGATACGCAGTATTTT
NA	TRBV6-6	TRBJ1-4	NA	CASSHFGSATNEKLFF	TGTGCCAGCAGCCACTTTGGCTCTGCAACTAATGAAAAACTGTTTTTT
once	TRBV27	TRBJ1-1	TRBD1	CASSTQGARTEAFF	TGTGCCAGCAGTACACAGGGGGCGCGGACTGAAGCTTTCTTT
NA	TRBV28	TRBJ2-5	NA	CASTNNGLETQYF	TGTGCCAGCACTAACAACGGGTTGGAGACCCAGTACTTC
NA	TRBV7-9	TRBJ2-7	TRBD1	CASSTRTGGGDEQYF	TGTGCCAGCAGCACCCGGACAGGGGGCGGGGACGAGCAGTACTTC
NA	TRBV7-9	TRBJ2-3	NA	CASTGETGTDTQYF	TGTGCCAGCACCGGGGAGACGGGCACAGATACGCAGTATTTT
NA	TRBV13	TRBJ2-5	NA	CASSFRGPKETQYF	TGTGCCAGCAGCTTTCGGGGCCCAAAAGAGACCCAGTACTTC
NA	TRBV6-1	TRBJ2-7	NA	CASRPRGLTFYEQYF	TGTGCCAGCAGACCCCGGGGGCTGACCTTCTACGAGCAGTACTTC
NA	TRBV19	TRBJ1-2	NA	CASSINVKGGGYGYTF	TGTGCCAGTAGTATCAACGTAAAGGGGGGTGGCTATGGCTACACCTTC
NA	TRBV7-9	TRBJ2-5	TRBD1	CASSFNRPGGYF	TGTGCCAGCAGCTTCAACCGGCCAGGGGGGTACTTC
NA	TRBV27	TRBJ2-4	TRBD2	CASSLSGPVLAGAQNIQYF	TGTGCCAGCAGTTTATCTGGGCCAGTACTAGCGGGAGCACAAAACATTCAGTACTTC
once	TRBV25-1	TRBJ1-4	NA	CASSDHPIGASNEKLFF	TGTGCCAGCAGTGACCACCCGATCGGAGCGTCTAATGAAAAACTGTTTTTT
once	TRBV7-3	TRBJ1-2	NA	CASSLNGEGYTF	TGTGCCAGCAGCTTAAATGGGGAAGGCTACACCTTC
once	TRBV11-2	TRBJ2-1	NA	CASSLGGGIAYNEQFF	TGTGCCAGCAGCTTAGGAGGGGGGATAGCCTACAATGAGCAGTTCTTC
NA	TRBV5-1	TRBJ2-3	NA	CAMNGVDTQYF	TGCGCCATGAACGGGGTAGATACGCAGTATTTT
NA	TRBV13	TRBJ2-7	TRBD1	CASSSSGTGSYEQYF	TGTGCCAGCAGCTCCTCCGGGACAGGGTCCTACGAGCAGTACTTC
NA	TRBV15	TRBJ2-5	TRBD2	CATSRDGLAGPETQYF	TGTGCCACCAGCAGAGATGGACTAGCGGGACCGGAGACCCAGTACTTC
NA	TRBV23-1	TRBJ1-1	TRBD1	CASSHPDRGRLNTEAFF	TGCGCCAGCAGTCACCCGGACAGGGGAAGGCTGAACACTGAAGCTTTCTTT